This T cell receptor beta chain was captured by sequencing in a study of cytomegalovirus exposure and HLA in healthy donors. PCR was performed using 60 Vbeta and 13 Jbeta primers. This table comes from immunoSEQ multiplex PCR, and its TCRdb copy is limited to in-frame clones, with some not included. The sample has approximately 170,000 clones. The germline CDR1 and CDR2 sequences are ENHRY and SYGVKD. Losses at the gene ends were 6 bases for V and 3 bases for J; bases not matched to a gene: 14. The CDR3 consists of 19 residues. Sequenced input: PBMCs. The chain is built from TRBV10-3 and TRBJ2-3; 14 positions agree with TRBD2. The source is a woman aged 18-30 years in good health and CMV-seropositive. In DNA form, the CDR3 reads TGTGCCATCAGACGCGGGACTAGCGGGGGTCGGCCGGTTACAGATACGCAGTATTTT. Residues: CAIRRGTSGGRPVTDTQYF.